This paragraph reports one T cell receptor beta chain. The assay was immunoSEQ multiplex PCR, and TCRdb's table has in-frame clones only and misses some. The data contain about 80,000 clones, 95% to 98% of them singletons. The data were obtained in a study of technical replicates of blood from several donors. Germline values: CDR1 SGHRS, CDR2 YFSETQ. V was clipped by 0 bases and J by 5 bases, with 17 bases between them. The length of the CDR3 is 16 residues. The receptor was isolated from a human donor in good health. The specimen was T cells isolated from PBMCs. This chain uses TRBV5-1 with TRBJ1-1, with a tentative D call TRBD1 (5 bases). In DNA, the CDR3 is TGCGCCAGCAGCTTGGCTTTGGGTCCGAAGGGGACTGAAGCTTTCTTT. As protein: CASSLALGPKGTEAFF.